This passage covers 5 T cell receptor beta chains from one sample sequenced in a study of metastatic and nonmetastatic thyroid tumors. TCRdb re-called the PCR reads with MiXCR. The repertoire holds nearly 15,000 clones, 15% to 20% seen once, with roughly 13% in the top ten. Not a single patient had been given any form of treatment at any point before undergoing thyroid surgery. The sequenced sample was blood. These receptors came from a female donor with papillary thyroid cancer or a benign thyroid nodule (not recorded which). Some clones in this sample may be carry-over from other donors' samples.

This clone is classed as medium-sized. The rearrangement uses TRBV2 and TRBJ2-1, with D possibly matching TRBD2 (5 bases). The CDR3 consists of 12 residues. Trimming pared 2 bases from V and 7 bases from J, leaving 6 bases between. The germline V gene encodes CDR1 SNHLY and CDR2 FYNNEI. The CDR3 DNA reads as TGTGCCAGCAGTGAATGGGAGAATGAGCAGTTCTTC. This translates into CASSEWENEQFF. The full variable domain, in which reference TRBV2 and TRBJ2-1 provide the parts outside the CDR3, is EPEVTQTPSHQVTQMGQEVILRCVPISNHLYFYWYRQILGQKVEFLVSFYNNEISEKSEIFDDQFSVERPDGSNFTLKIRSTKLEDSAMYFCASSEWENEQFFGPGTRLTVL.

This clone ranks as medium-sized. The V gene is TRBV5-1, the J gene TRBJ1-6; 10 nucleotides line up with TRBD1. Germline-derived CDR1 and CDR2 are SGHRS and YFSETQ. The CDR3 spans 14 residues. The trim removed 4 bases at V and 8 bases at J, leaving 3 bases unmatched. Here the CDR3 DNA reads TGCGCCAGCAGCCTAGGGACAGGGGATTCACCCCTCCACTTT. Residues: CASSLGTGDSPLHF.

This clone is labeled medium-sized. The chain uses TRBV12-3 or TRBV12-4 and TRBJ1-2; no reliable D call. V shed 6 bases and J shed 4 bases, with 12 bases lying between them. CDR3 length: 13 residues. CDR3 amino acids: CASSPLESYGYTF. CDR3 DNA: TGTGCCAGCAGCCCCCTGGAAAGCTATGGCTACACCTTC.

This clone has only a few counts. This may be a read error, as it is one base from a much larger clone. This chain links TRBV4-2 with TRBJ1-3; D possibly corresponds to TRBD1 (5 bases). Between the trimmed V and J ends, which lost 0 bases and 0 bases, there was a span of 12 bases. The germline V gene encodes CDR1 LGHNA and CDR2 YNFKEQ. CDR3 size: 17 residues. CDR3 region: CASSQEGAVFSGNTIYF. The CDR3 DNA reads TGTGCCAGCAGCCAAGAAGGGGCGGTTTTCTCTGGAAACACCATATATTTT.

The CDR3 protein is CASSHLSTDTQYF. In nucleotides, the CDR3 is TGCGCCAGCAGCCACTTAAGCACAGATACGCAGTATTTT. The gene calls are TRBV4-3 and TRBJ2-3; D is undetermined. V was trimmed by 3 bases and J by 0 bases, leaving 4 bases between them. Germline lookup yields CDR1 LGHNA and CDR2 YSLEER. CDR3 size: 13 residues.